Below, 18 T cell receptor beta chains from the same sample are listed, as sequenced in a study of T-cell reconstitution after alpha-beta-depleted transplantation in children. Unique molecular identifiers were incorporated during preparation of the TCRbeta library. Using its own MiXCR run on the PCR reads, TCRdb lists one record per CDR3 protein. The sample gives roughly 500,000 distinct CDR3 sequences, approximately 10% of which show up once; about 2.1% is in the top ten. The source was PBMCs, collected before TCRalphabeta/CD19-depleted stem cell transplant. All receptors derive from a child aged 2 to 10 with inherited bone marrow failure, due to receive a stem cell transplant.

This clonotype appeared many times. V gene TRBV28 combines with J gene TRBJ2-1, with D tentatively TRBD1 (6 bases). This CDR3 comprises 15 residues. Germline CDR1 reads MDHEN; CDR2 reads SYDVKM. The V end lost 5 bases, the J end lost 0 bases, and 11 bases lay between the germline ends. CDR3 sequence (DNA): TGTGCCAGCAGTATACGGGACAACTCCTACAATGAGCAGTTCTTC. This codes for CASSIRDNSYNEQFF. Supplemented by reference TRBV28 and TRBJ2-1, the full variable domain reads DVKVTQSSRYLVKRTGEKVFLECVQDMDHENMFWYRQDPGLGLRLIYFSYDVKMKEKGDIPEGYSVSREKKERFSLILESASTNQTSMYLCASSIRDNSYNEQFFGPGTRLTVL.

The chain uses TRBV5-1 and TRBJ2-7; 9 bases line up with TRBD1. V lost 0 bases, J lost 4 bases, and 8 bases stayed unmatched. Germline lookup yields CDR1 SGHRS and CDR2 YFSETQ. CDR3 length equals 16 residues. The CDR3 is CASSLDSDRGLYEQYF. CDR3 bases: TGCGCCAGCAGCTTGGATTCGGACAGGGGTTTATACGAGCAGTACTTC.

This clonotype was counted many times. The V and J genes are TRBV4-3 and TRBJ2-7; D might be TRBD2 (5 bases). The CDR3 spans 13 residues. Germline CDR1 and CDR2: LGHNA and YSLEER. V lost 1 base and J lost 6, with 10 bases in between. In DNA form, the CDR3 reads TGCGCCAGCAGCCAAGGCGGGTCGGGCGAGCAGTACTTC. Translation: CASSQGGSGEQYF.

This clonotype was observed many times. The chain links TRBV11-2 to TRBJ2-3, with D unclear. Deletions cut 2 bases from V and 1 base from J, with 10 bases between. The V gene's germline CDR1 is SGHAT and CDR2 FQNNGV. This CDR3 has 15 residues. The CDR3: CASSLTFSGTDTQYF. In nucleotides, the CDR3 is TGTGCCAGCAGCTTAACTTTCTCGGGCACAGATACGCAGTATTTT.

This clonotype occurred many times. The chain joins TRBV20-1 to TRBJ1-1; tentative D call: TRBD1 (5 bases). Trimming removed 7 bases from V and 1 base from J, with 13 bases in between. Germline V gene lookup returns CDR1 DFQATT and CDR2 SNEGSKA (reference sequence). The CDR3 extends over 13 amino acids. CDR3 in DNA: TGCAGTGAACTGGGGGAGGGGAACACTGAAGCTTTCTTT. Amino acid sequence: CSELGEGNTEAFF.

The sample holds many counts of this clonotype. The rearrangement joins TRBV27 to TRBJ2-3; D not resolved. Germline CDR1 is MNHEY and CDR2 is SMNVEV (reference sequence). Deletions cut 2 bases from V and 3 bases from J, with 15 bases between. This CDR3 spans 16 amino acids. The CDR3 sequence: CASSLGLGSRTDTQYF. The DNA for the CDR3 is TGTGCCAGCAGTTTAGGTTTGGGCAGCAGGACAGATACGCAGTATTTT.

At least ten counts were recorded for this clonotype. V usage is TRBV4-1 and J usage is TRBJ2-1; unclear D gene. The CDR3 is made up of 14 amino acids. V lost 3 bases, J lost 5 bases, and 11 bases lay in between. Germline lookup yields CDR1 MGHRA and CDR2 YSYEKL. As DNA, the CDR3 is TGCGCCAGCAGCCATTCTTGGGGTAACAATGAGCAGTTCTTC. Amino acids: CASSHSWGNNEQFF.

This clonotype was detected ten times or more. V and J are TRBV27 and TRBJ2-4; no clear D. The CDR3 sequence is 13 residues long. The V end lost 2 bases, the J end lost 1 base, and 3 bases lay between the germline ends. CDR1 and CDR2 (germline): MNHEY, SMNVEV (reference sequence). CDR3 coding DNA: TGTGCCAGCAGTTTAAGGGCCAAAAACATTCAGTACTTC. Protein: CASSLRAKNIQYF.

This clonotype has ten or more counts. The chain uses TRBV4-3 and TRBJ1-3; 7 nucleotides match TRBD1. V dropped 0 bases and J dropped 3; count of bases not matched to a gene: 8. There are 17 residues in the CDR3. The germline V gene has CDR1 LGHNA and CDR2 YSLEER. The CDR3 loop reads CASSQEPPGGHGNTIYF. As DNA, the CDR3 is TGCGCCAGCAGCCAAGAACCTCCAGGGGGACATGGAAACACCATATATTTT.

This clonotype was recorded many times. The chain is built from TRBV28 and TRBJ2-5; D remains unclear. Trimming cost V 2 bases and J 3 bases, with 10 bases left between them. CDR3 length: 14 residues. The germline CDR1 and CDR2 sequences are MDHEN and SYDVKM. This CDR3 is CASSLMSREETQYF. CDR3 bases: TGTGCCAGCAGTTTAATGTCTCGGGAAGAGACCCAGTACTTC.

This clonotype has at least ten counts. The chain is built from TRBV10-3 and TRBJ1-2; possible D gene TRBD1, 6 bases. CDR1 and CDR2 (germline): ENHRY, SYGVKD. V was shortened by 4 bases and J by 4 bases, with 10 bases between the two germline ends. The CDR3 contains 13 residues. The CDR3 DNA is TGTGCCATCAGTGTGGACAGCTCCTATGGCTACACCTTC. Its protein is CAISVDSSYGYTF.

This sequence joins TRBV19 and TRBJ2-5; no definite D call. This CDR3 spans 15 amino acids. Looked up from germline, CDR1 is LNHDA and CDR2 is SQIVND (reference sequence). The V gene lost 5 bases and the J gene lost 1 base, with 14 bases spanning the gap. The CDR3 DNA reads as TGTGCCAGTAGTCCCTTAAGGGAACTCCAAGAGACCCAGTACTTC. Amino acid sequence: CASSPLRELQETQYF.

This clonotype was detected many times. This chain joins TRBV3-1 and TRBJ2-5; D unresolved. Germline V gives CDR1 LGHDT, CDR2 YNNKEL (reference sequence). V was clipped by 4 bases and J by 5 bases, with 17 bases between them. The CDR3 loop spans 15 amino acids. Here the CDR3 DNA reads TGTGCCAGCAGCCGCAGAGTTATTGGTCCGGAGACCCAGTACTTC. Protein product: CASSRRVIGPETQYF.

This clonotype was counted many times. J is TRBJ2-7 and V is TRBV2; 7 nucleotides match TRBD2. J gave up 2 bases and V 9 bases, and 7 bases lay outside the gene matches. This CDR3 spans 13 amino acids. In germline, CDR1 is SNHLY, CDR2 FYNNEI. CDR3 region: CASRGLTTYEQYF. As DNA, the CDR3 is TGTGCCAGTAGGGGACTAACGACCTACGAGCAGTACTTC.

This clonotype was recorded at least ten times. The gene calls are TRBV5-6 and TRBJ2-7, with 7 bases that match TRBD2. V lost 5 bases to trimming and J lost 6 bases; unmatched junction nucleotides: 11. The CDR3 loop spans 14 amino acids. Germline CDR1 is SGHDT and CDR2 is YYEEEE. The CDR3 loop reads CASSFPGGEVEQYF. The CDR3 DNA is TGTGCCAGCAGTTTCCCTGGGGGGGAAGTCGAGCAGTACTTC.

This clonotype has only a few counts. This chain links TRBV12-3 or TRBV12-4 with TRBJ1-2, with D possibly being TRBD1 (6 bases). This CDR3 is built from 13 residues. V was cut by 4 bases and J by 8 bases, with 14 bases left in between. CDR3 DNA: TGTGCCAGCAGTTCACCGAGGGGGAACGGCTACACCTTC. The encoded protein is CASSSPRGNGYTF.

This clonotype was detected ten times or more. This chain joins TRBV12-3 or TRBV12-4 and TRBJ1-2, with TRBD1 as a possible D gene (5 bases). This CDR3 spans 13 amino acids. V lost 5 bases, J lost 4 bases, and 11 bases lay in between. This CDR3 reads CASSRTGPYGYTF. CDR3 nucleotides: TGTGCCAGCAGTCGAACAGGACCCTATGGCTACACCTTC.

This clonotype was observed at least ten times. This sequence joins TRBV29-1 and TRBJ1-1, with TRBD1 identical over 7 bases. Looked up from germline, CDR1 is SQVTM and CDR2 is ANQGSEA. V lost 4 bases to trimming and J lost 11 bases; unmatched junction nucleotides: 7. The CDR3 extends over 11 amino acids. The CDR3 DNA reads as TGCAGCGTTGCTGACAGGGTGAGGGCTTTCTTT. This sequence encodes CSVADRVRAFF. The variable domain in full, completed from reference TRBV29-1 and TRBJ1-1, reads SAVISQKPSRDICQRGTSLTIQCQVDSQVTMMFWYRQQPGQSLTLIATANQGSEATYESGFVIDKFPISRPNLTFSTLTVSNMSPEDSSIYLCSVADRVRAFFGQGTRLTVV.